A selection of T cell receptor beta chains follows, all from one sample in a study of radiation and T cells in renal cell carcinoma. TCRdb's table, derived via immunoSEQ multiplex PCR, lists solely in-frame clones and lacks some. The sample has approximately 9,800 clones, roughly 63% seen once; the top ten hold about 14%. This material consisted of tumor tissue, taken from a patient whose treatment was nephrectomy without radiotherapy. The receptors stem from a man in his 60s with renal cell carcinoma. Both conserved end residues are part of each CDR3. The D gene is left open where the match is weak. A row's size may be missing; if present it is once, few, many or a size class.

V: TRBV7-3; size: few; D: .; J: TRBJ2-1; length: 14; DNA: TGTGCCAGCAGCTTAAGCGGGGTCACCAATGAGCAGTTCTTC; CDR3: CASSLSGVTNEQFF
V: TRBV7-9; size: .; D: .; J: TRBJ1-2; length: 12; DNA: TGTGCCAGCAGGTTCCGGGACTATGGCTACACCTTC; CDR3: CASRFRDYGYTF
V: TRBV27; size: .; D: .; J: TRBJ2-2; length: 16; DNA: TGTGCCAGCACCCGGCTGATGGATGGGAACGCCGGGGAGCTGTTTTTT; CDR3: CASTRLMDGNAGELFF
V: TRBV7-9; size: .; D: .; J: TRBJ2-5; length: 14; DNA: TGTGCAATAGCTTTAGACTCCTTGGGAAAGACCCAGTACTTC; CDR3: CAIALDSLGKTQYF
V: TRBV28; size: .; D: TRBD1; J: TRBJ1-2; length: 13; DNA: TGTGCCAGCAGTCCTGGGACAGGCTATGGCTACACCTTC; CDR3: CASSPGTGYGYTF
V: TRBV7-3; size: .; D: .; J: TRBJ2-7; length: 12; DNA: TGTGCCAGCAGCTTACCTCCGTACGAGCAGTACTTC; CDR3: CASSLPPYEQYF
V: TRBV11-1; size: .; D: .; J: TRBJ2-5; length: 13; DNA: TGTGCCAGCAGCTTAGGGCAGAAAGAGACCCAGTACTTC; CDR3: CASSLGQKETQYF
V: TRBV19; size: .; D: .; J: TRBJ1-5; length: 16; DNA: TGTGCCAGTAGTCCCGGGACACCATATAGCAATCAGCCCCAGCATTTT; CDR3: CASSPGTPYSNQPQHF
V: TRBV18; size: .; D: .; J: TRBJ2-7; length: 13; DNA: TGTGCCAGCTCACCCCTAGGGACCTACGAGCAGTACTTC; CDR3: CASSPLGTYEQYF
V: TRBV5-4; size: few; D: .; J: TRBJ1-2; length: 12; DNA: TGTGCCAGCAGCTTGGACAGGAAGGGCTACACCTTC; CDR3: CASSLDRKGYTF
V: TRBV29-1; size: .; D: .; J: TRBJ2-2; length: 11; DNA: TGCAGCGTTCGGGAAGCCGGGGAGCTGTTTTTT; CDR3: CSVREAGELFF
V: TRBV18; size: .; D: .; J: TRBJ1-2; length: 16; DNA: TGTGCCAGCTCACCACCCCCTGGCAGGGAGCGGCGGGGCTACACCTTC; CDR3: CASSPPPGRERRGYTF
V: TRBV28; size: few; D: .; J: TRBJ2-4; length: 14; DNA: TGTGCCAGCAGTTTGGGCCAAGCCAAAAACATTCAGTACTTC; CDR3: CASSLGQAKNIQYF
V: TRBV4-1; size: .; D: .; J: TRBJ2-1; length: 15; DNA: TGCGCCAGCAGCCAAGAAACACTGAGGGTTGGTGAGCAGTTCTTC; CDR3: CASSQETLRVGEQFF
V: TRBV5-6; size: .; D: .; J: TRBJ2-7; length: 13; DNA: TGTGCCAGCAGCATTGGACAGACCTACGAGCAGTACTTC; CDR3: CASSIGQTYEQYF
V: TRBV6-1; size: .; D: .; J: TRBJ1-1; length: 14; DNA: TGTGCCAGCGGGGCGATGGACGGGAACACTGAAGCTTTCTTT; CDR3: CASGAMDGNTEAFF
V: TRBV9; size: .; D: TRBD2; J: TRBJ2-1; length: 16; DNA: TGTGCCAGCAGCCCCCACGGACTAGCGGGGTTAGATGAGCAGTTCTTC; CDR3: CASSPHGLAGLDEQFF
V: TRBV7-2; size: few; D: .; J: TRBJ2-2; length: 14; DNA: TGTGCCAGCAGCCCCCAGACAGTGACCGGGGAGCTGTTTTTT; CDR3: CASSPQTVTGELFF
V: TRBV19; size: few; D: TRBD1; J: TRBJ2-4; length: 14; DNA: TGTGCCAGTAGTAACTCCGGACAGGTAAACATTCAGTACTTC; CDR3: CASSNSGQVNIQYF
V: TRBV5-5; size: .; D: .; J: TRBJ2-4; length: 13; DNA: TGTGCCAGCAGCTTGGGGGCAGAAAACATTCAGTACTTC; CDR3: CASSLGAENIQYF
V: TRBV6-6; size: .; D: TRBD2; J: TRBJ2-3; length: 14; DNA: TGTGCCAGCAGTCTTACTAGCGGGAGGGATACGCAGTATTTT; CDR3: CASSLTSGRDTQYF
V: TRBV2; size: few; D: TRBD1; J: TRBJ1-1; length: 13; DNA: TGTGCCAGCAGTGCCGACAGGGGAATTGAAGCTTTCTTT; CDR3: CASSADRGIEAFF
V: TRBV7-2; size: once; D: TRBD2; J: TRBJ2-7; length: 16; DNA: TGTGCCAGCAGCCGCCCTTGTCTAGCGGGGGGCGGAGAGCAGTACTTC; CDR3: CASSRPCLAGGGEQYF
V: TRBV7-8; size: few; D: .; J: TRBJ1-2; length: 16; DNA: TGTGCCAGCAGCTTAGCGACACCCGGGGGGTATGGTGGCTACACCTTC; CDR3: CASSLATPGGYGGYTF
V: TRBV6-1; size: .; D: .; J: TRBJ1-3; length: 14; DNA: TGTGCCAGCAGTGATATGGGGCCTGGAAACACCATATATTTT; CDR3: CASSDMGPGNTIYF
V: TRBV5-1; size: .; D: .; J: TRBJ2-7; length: 14; DNA: TGCGCCAGCAGTAAGAGGGCCCTTGGCGACGAGCAGTACTTC; CDR3: CASSKRALGDEQYF
V: TRBV9; size: few; D: .; J: TRBJ2-5; length: 13; DNA: TGTGCCAGCAGCGTAGCAGTTACGGAGACCCAGTACTTC; CDR3: CASSVAVTETQYF
V: TRBV5-6; size: .; D: .; J: TRBJ1-5; length: 14; DNA: TGTGCCAGCAGCTTCCGCGGGGGCAATCAGCCCCAGCATTTT; CDR3: CASSFRGGNQPQHF
V: TRBV19; size: few; D: .; J: TRBJ2-6; length: 15; DNA: TGTGCCAGTAGTCCCTGGGGCTCTGGGGCCAACGTCCTGACTTTC; CDR3: CASSPWGSGANVLTF
V: TRBV25-1; size: .; D: TRBD1; J: TRBJ1-2; length: 16; DNA: TGTGCCAGCAGTTCAGACCAGGGGGACAATCTTTATGGCTACACCTTC; CDR3: CASSSDQGDNLYGYTF
V: TRBV7-9; size: few; D: TRBD2; J: TRBJ2-1; length: 16; DNA: TGTGCCAGCAGCATCCGAGCGGGAGGGCCCGACAATGAGCAGTTCTTC; CDR3: CASSIRAGGPDNEQFF
V: TRBV7-9; size: .; D: .; J: TRBJ2-7; length: 14; DNA: TGTGCCAGCAGCCCAGACCGGGGGGCGGGCGAGCAGTACTTC; CDR3: CASSPDRGAGEQYF
V: TRBV7-8; size: .; D: .; J: TRBJ1-2; length: 18; DNA: TGTGCCAGCAGCCCCTCCGGGAGCGGCCACTCTTCATTATATGGCTACACCTTC; CDR3: CASSPSGSGHSSLYGYTF
V: TRBV15; size: .; D: .; J: TRBJ2-3; length: 11; DNA: TGTGCCACCAGCGAAGCAGATACGCAGTATTTT; CDR3: CATSEADTQYF
V: TRBV7-9; size: .; D: TRBD1; J: TRBJ2-7; length: 15; DNA: TGTGCCAGCAGCTCAACAGGGGGTGGAGACTACGAGCAGTACTTC; CDR3: CASSSTGGGDYEQYF
V: TRBV11-2; size: few; D: TRBD2; J: TRBJ2-2; length: 17; DNA: TGTGCCAGCAGCTTGGGACTAGCGGGGTTACTGACCGGGGAGCTGTTTTTT; CDR3: CASSLGLAGLLTGELFF
V: TRBV6-6; size: few; D: .; J: TRBJ1-6; length: 16; DNA: TGTGCCAGCACCGCCGGGCCGGGGGGCTATAATTCACCCCTCCACTTT; CDR3: CASTAGPGGYNSPLHF
V: TRBV7-9; size: once; D: .; J: TRBJ2-2; length: 15; DNA: TGTGCCAGCAGCGCCACAACAGGGAACACCGGGGAGCTGTTTTTT; CDR3: CASSATTGNTGELFF
V: TRBV15; size: .; D: TRBD1; J: TRBJ2-7; length: 19; DNA: TGTGCCACCAGCAGAGTTAGGTTGAACTCGGGACAGGCAACCTACGAGCAGTACTTC; CDR3: CATSRVRLNSGQATYEQYF
V: TRBV7-9; size: .; D: .; J: TRBJ1-2; length: 12; DNA: TGTGCCAGCAGCTTATTGGGGCGAACGCATACCTTC; CDR3: CASSLLGRTHTF
V: TRBV6-6; size: .; D: .; J: TRBJ2-7; length: 14; DNA: TGTGCCAGCAGTTACGCACAGGGTTCCTACGAGCAGTACTTC; CDR3: CASSYAQGSYEQYF
V: TRBV4-3; size: .; D: .; J: TRBJ2-7; length: 13; DNA: TGCGCCAGCAGCCCCTTTATGACCTACGAGCAGTACTTC; CDR3: CASSPFMTYEQYF
V: TRBV28; size: .; D: TRBD1; J: TRBJ1-3; length: 15; DNA: TGTGCCAGCAGAACACAGGGGGCAGCTGGAAACACCATATATTTT; CDR3: CASRTQGAAGNTIYF
V: TRBV27; size: .; D: .; J: TRBJ2-3; length: 15; DNA: TGTGCCAGCAGTTCCCTAGCTCTGAGCACAGATACGCAGTATTTT; CDR3: CASSSLALSTDTQYF
V: TRBV14; size: .; D: .; J: TRBJ2-5; length: 18; DNA: TGTGCCAGCAGCCAAAACGATGGCGGGATGCGGTGGGGAGAGACCCAGTACTTC; CDR3: CASSQNDGGMRWGETQYF
V: TRBV6-1; size: .; D: TRBD2; J: TRBJ2-1; length: 12; DNA: TGTGCCAGCAGGGGACTATACAATGAGCAGTTCTTC; CDR3: CASRGLYNEQFF
V: TRBV6-1; size: .; D: .; J: TRBJ2-5; length: 14; DNA: TGTGCCAGCAGAGCTTTGGGGGCGCGGGAGACCCAGTACTTC; CDR3: CASRALGARETQYF
V: TRBV9; size: .; D: .; J: TRBJ2-3; length: 17; DNA: TGTGCCAGCAGCGTAGGGGTCGGGGGAGGACGCACAGATACGCAGTATTTT; CDR3: CASSVGVGGGRTDTQYF
V: TRBV18; size: .; D: TRBD1; J: TRBJ2-7; length: 15; DNA: TGTGCCAGCTCACTGCAGACAGGGGGCCCCTACGAGCAGTACTTC; CDR3: CASSLQTGGPYEQYF
V: TRBV7-6; size: .; D: TRBD2; J: TRBJ2-3; length: 17; DNA: TGTGCCAGCAGCGCTTCTTTGCGGGGGGCCTTCACAGATACGCAGTATTTT; CDR3: CASSASLRGAFTDTQYF
V: TRBV27; size: once; D: TRBD2; J: TRBJ2-5; length: 18; DNA: TGTGCCAGCCTTAAGACTAGCGGGGGCCGCCCGTCCCAAGAGACCCAGTACTTC; CDR3: CASLKTSGGRPSQETQYF
V: TRBV5-1; size: .; D: .; J: TRBJ2-1; length: 14; DNA: TGCGCCAGCAGCTCCTCCGGGACCTACAATGAGCAGTTCTTC; CDR3: CASSSSGTYNEQFF
V: TRBV30; size: .; D: .; J: TRBJ1-2; length: 14; DNA: TGTGCCTGGAGTGAAACCCCGGACATCTATGGCTACACCTTC; CDR3: CAWSETPDIYGYTF